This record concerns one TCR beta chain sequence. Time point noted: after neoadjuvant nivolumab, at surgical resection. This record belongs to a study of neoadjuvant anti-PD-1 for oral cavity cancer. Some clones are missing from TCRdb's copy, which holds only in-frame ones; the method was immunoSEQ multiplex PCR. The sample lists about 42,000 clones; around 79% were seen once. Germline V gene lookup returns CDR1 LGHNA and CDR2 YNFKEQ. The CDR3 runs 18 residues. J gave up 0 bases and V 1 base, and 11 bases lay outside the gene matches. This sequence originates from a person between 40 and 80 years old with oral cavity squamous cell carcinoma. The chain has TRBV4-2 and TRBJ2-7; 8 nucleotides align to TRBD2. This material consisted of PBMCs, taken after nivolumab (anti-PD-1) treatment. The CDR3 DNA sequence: TGTGCCAGCAGCCAAGCGTGGTCTAGCGGGCTGACCTCCTACGAGCAGTACTTC. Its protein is CASSQAWSSGLTSYEQYF.